Shown below are 13 T cell receptor beta chains from a single sample sequenced in a study of early T cells in non-severe SARS-CoV-2 infection. Each CDR3 protein gets one entry after TCRdb re-called the 5' RACE reads with MiXCR. The sample holds 20,000 or so distinct CDR3 sequences, approximately 5.7% seen once. This specimen consisted of whole blood, obtained at baseline. The receptor source for this set is an adult who was a healthcare worker with PCR-confirmed SARS-CoV-2 infection or an uninfected control (not recorded which).

This clonotype was picked up many times. The chain combines TRBV11-2 with TRBJ1-1; D call uncertain. CDR3 length: 13 amino acids. Germline lookup yields CDR1 SGHAT and CDR2 FQNNGV. V lost 2 bases, J lost 5 bases, and 9 bases lay in between. The CDR3 DNA reads TGTGCCAGCAGCTTACTTTCCAATACTGAAGCTTTCTTT. Its protein is CASSLLSNTEAFF.

In its sample, this clonotype was seen a few times. This chain links TRBV20-1 with TRBJ1-5, with 9 bases aligning to TRBD1. V was pared by 5 bases and J by 4 bases, with 3 bases of the junction left unmatched. Per germline, CDR1 DFQATT and CDR2 SNEGSKA (reference sequence). CDR3 size: 13 residues. CDR3: CSAHDRGNQPQHF. CDR3 in DNA: TGCAGTGCTCACGACAGGGGGAATCAGCCCCAGCATTTT.

The rearrangement uses TRBV12-3 or TRBV12-4 and TRBJ2-3; 11 bases line up with TRBD2. The CDR3 runs 13 residues. V lost 10 bases, J lost 7 bases, and 7 bases stayed unmatched. The DNA of the CDR3 is TGTGCCATAGGGACTAGCGGATTGAATACGCAGTATTTT. This encodes CAIGTSGLNTQYF.

The gene calls are TRBV5-5 and TRBJ1-1, with 9 bases matching TRBD1. CDR1 and CDR2 (germline): SGHKS, YYEKEE (reference sequence). CDR3 size: 18 residues. V gave up 4 bases and J gave up 2 bases; unmatched junction bases: 15. Written as DNA, the CDR3 is TGTGCCAGCAGCGGTGACAGGGGGGCGCTTTCTTTTAACACTGAAGCTTTCTTT. This gives the protein CASSGDRGALSFNTEAFF.

This clonotype has more than one count but fewer than ten. V and J are TRBV12-3 or TRBV12-4 and TRBJ1-5; D is possibly TRBD1 (5 bases). The V and J ends lost 8 bases and 7 bases respectively, with 18 bases between them. CDR3 length equals 14 residues. For the CDR3, the DNA is TGTGCCAGCTCTCATAGGGACGGAATCCAGCCCCAGCATTTT. Its translation: CASSHRDGIQPQHF.

The table lists this clonotype with a few counts. This CDR3 is CSVETGASGNTIYF. The CDR3 DNA sequence: TGCAGCGTAGAAACAGGGGCATCTGGAAACACCATATATTTT. This sequence joins TRBV29-1 and TRBJ1-3, with 7 bases identical to TRBD1. Looked up from germline, CDR1 is SQVTM and CDR2 is ANQGSEA. CDR3 size: 14 residues. V dropped 6 bases and J dropped 1; count of bases not matched to a gene: 6.

The CDR3 loop reads CASSLDRGDGYTF. In nucleotides, the CDR3 is TGTGCCAGCTCACTGGACAGGGGTGATGGCTACACCTTC. The V and J genes are TRBV18 and TRBJ1-2; TRBD1 aligns across 9 bases. The V gene's germline CDR1 is KGHSH and CDR2 LQKENI. The CDR3 totals 13 residues. V trimming: 4 bases; J trimming: 6 bases; junction bases outside the gene matches: 3.

The sample holds many counts of this clonotype. The V and J genes are TRBV10-2 and TRBJ1-2; no firm D call. The V end lost 4 bases, the J end lost 4 bases, and 16 bases lay between the germline ends. Germline V gives CDR1 WSHSY, CDR2 SAAADI. The CDR3 has 15 amino acids. The chain's CDR3 is CASSANKGSLYGYTF. The CDR3 bases are TGCGCCAGCAGTGCCAATAAGGGCAGCCTCTATGGCTACACCTTC.

This clonotype came up many times. This chain uses TRBV19 with TRBJ1-2; no firm D call. CDR1 LNHDA and CDR2 SQIVND come from the germline V gene (reference sequence). The germline V and J ends were trimmed by 6 bases and 0 bases, with 8 bases remaining between them. This CDR3 is built from 13 residues. The CDR3, as DNA: TGTGCCAGTAGAAGAGAGACTAACTATGGCTACACCTTC. It specifies CASRRETNYGYTF.

This clonotype was detected many times. The rearrangement uses TRBV7-9 and TRBJ2-2; D unclear. Trimming took off 5 bases at V and 0 bases at J, with 22 bases between the two ends. The CDR3 has 19 residues. Germline V gene sequence: CDR1 SEHNR, CDR2 FQNEAQ (reference sequence). CDR3: CASSRNILETKTNTGELFF. The CDR3 coding sequence is TGTGCCAGCAGCCGCAATATCCTAGAGACGAAGACGAACACCGGGGAGCTGTTTTTT.

J is TRBJ2-7 and V is TRBV2, with 11 nucleotides matching TRBD2. This CDR3 contains 14 residues. With 5 bases clipped from V and 0 bases from J, the junction kept 0 bases outside the gene matches. Germline V CDR1 and CDR2: SNHLY, FYNNEI. The CDR3 coding sequence is TGTGCCAGCAGTACTAGCGGGGGCTCCTACGAGCAGTACTTC. This encodes CASSTSGGSYEQYF. The whole variable domain, filled in from reference TRBV2 and TRBJ2-7, reads EPEVTQTPSHQVTQMGQEVILRCVPISNHLYFYWYRQILGQKVEFLVSFYNNEISEKSEIFDDQFSVERPDGSNFTLKIRSTKLEDSAMYFCASSTSGGSYEQYFGPGTRLTVT.

This chain links TRBV29-1 with TRBJ2-3; TRBD1 matches at 7 bases. Germline lookup yields CDR1 SQVTM and CDR2 ANQGSEA. V dropped 2 bases and J dropped 2; count of bases not matched to a gene: 4. The CDR3 consists of 14 residues. CDR3 amino acids: CSVERDSPTDTQYF. CDR3 DNA: TGCAGCGTTGAACGGGACAGTCCCACAGATACGCAGTATTTT.

This clonotype has ten or more counts. The CDR3 spells CASSFPGLEAKYGYTF. The CDR3 DNA is TGTGCCAGCAGCTTCCCAGGGTTGGAGGCCAAATATGGCTACACCTTC. This chain connects TRBV5-5 to TRBJ1-2; D is possibly TRBD1 (5 bases). CDR3 length: 16 amino acids. Looked up from germline, CDR1 is SGHKS and CDR2 is YYEKEE (reference sequence). Trimming removed 2 bases from V and 5 bases from J, with 19 bases in between.